Below, 10 T cell receptor beta chains from the same sample are listed, as sequenced in a study of blood T cell repertoires in COVID-19 (dated by TCRdb to about 2020). Library prep was done by the immunoSEQ multiplex PCR assay. TCRdb carries this immuneACCESS record with in-frame sequences only. Its versions omit some clonotypes, under half of them owing to an unresolved V gene in the studies checked, with the rest unexplained. Present in this sample are around 100,000 clones, approximately 89% of which were seen just once. The top ten hold just under 20% of the sample. The sequenced sample consisted of peripheral blood. All receptors come from a human donor in a cohort sampled during active COVID-19.

The V gene is TRBV20-1, the J gene TRBJ2-1, with 12 bases identical to TRBD2. Germline values: CDR1 DFQATT, CDR2 SNEGSKA (reference sequence). V lost 3 bases to trimming and J lost 2 bases; unmatched junction nucleotides: 14. This CDR3 spans 19 amino acids. CDR3 bases: TGCAGTGCTAGTGCCCTCCGACTAGCGGGAGCCGGACCCTACAATGAGCAGTTCTTC. Translating gives CSASALRLAGAGPYNEQFF.

The genes are TRBV6-2 or TRBV6-3 and TRBJ2-3; D call uncertain. The CDR3 has 15 residues. Germline-derived CDR1 and CDR2 are MNHEY and SVGEGT. Trimming cost V 6 bases and J 6 bases, with 19 bases left between them. CDR3 loop: CASSSDERGWDTQYF. The CDR3 DNA sequence: TGTGCCAGCAGCTCAGACGAGAGAGGTTGGGATACGCAGTATTTT.

The J gene is TRBJ2-7, the V gene TRBV5-1, with 7 positions matching TRBD1. The germline V gene has CDR1 SGHRS and CDR2 YFSETQ. V gave up 4 bases and J gave up 2 bases; unmatched junction bases: 12. The CDR3 has 16 residues. The CDR3 region is CASSGTSGTVTYEQYF. Here the CDR3 DNA reads TGCGCCAGCAGCGGAACATCCGGGACAGTTACCTACGAGCAGTACTTC. Full variable domain (remainder filled in from reference TRBV5-1 and TRBJ2-7): KAGVTQTPRYLIKTRGQQVTLSCSPISGHRSVSWYQQTPGQGLQFLFEYFSETQRNKGNFPGRFSGRQFSNSRSEMNVSTLELGDSALYLCASSGTSGTVTYEQYFGPGTRLTVT.

The chain is built from TRBV6-5 and TRBJ2-3; TRBD2 matches at 7 bases. Trimming at V came to 11 bases and at J to 4 bases, leaving 9 bases not matched to a gene. The V gene's germline CDR1 is MNHEY and CDR2 SVGAGI. The CDR3 runs 13 residues. CDR3: CAGRTRGADTQYF. DNA for the CDR3: TGTGCCGGCCGGACTAGAGGGGCAGATACGCAGTATTTT.

The chain is built from TRBV29-1 and TRBJ2-7; 8 bases fit TRBD1. The length of the CDR3 is 12 residues. The V segment lost 4 bases and the J segment 5 bases; nucleotides outside the gene matches: 4. Germline V gene sequence: CDR1 SQVTM, CDR2 ANQGSEA. Here the CDR3 reads CSVGQGNNEQYF. The DNA for the CDR3 is TGCAGCGTTGGACAGGGGAACAACGAGCAGTACTTC.

The chain recombines TRBV11-3 with TRBJ2-3; 7 positions match TRBD1. CDR1 SGHNT and CDR2 YENEEA come from the germline V gene. V shed 4 bases, J shed 4 bases, and the junction held 8 bases outside the gene matches. This CDR3 region has 15 residues. In DNA, the CDR3 is TGTGCCAGCAGCTCACGGACAGGTTCTGCAGATACGCAGTATTTT. It is translated as CASSSRTGSADTQYF.

The CDR3 DNA reads TGTGCCAGCAGTGCTCCGGACAGGGCCTACGAGCAGTACTTC. Encoded protein: CASSAPDRAYEQYF. The V gene is TRBV2, the J gene TRBJ2-7; TRBD1 agrees at 8 bases. Per germline, CDR1 SNHLY and CDR2 FYNNEI. The CDR3 runs to 14 residues. The V and J ends lost 4 bases and 2 bases, in that order; junction bases with no gene match: 4.

Here the CDR3 reads CASSWGLAGGSDEQFF. In nucleotides, the CDR3 is TGTGCCAGCAGCTGGGGACTAGCGGGAGGGTCGGATGAGCAGTTCTTC. The chain employs TRBV7-9 and TRBJ2-1, with 16 bases identical to TRBD2. The ends lost 4 bases at V and 8 bases at J; junction bases unmatched: 5. Germline CDR1 SEHNR, CDR2 FQNEAQ (reference sequence). CDR3 length: 16 amino acids. The variable domain in full, completed from reference TRBV7-9 and TRBJ2-1, reads DTGVSQNPRHKITKRGQNVTFRCDPISEHNRLYWYRQTLGQGPEFLTYFQNEAQLEKSRLLSDRFSAERPKGSFSTLEIQRTEQGDSAMYLCASSWGLAGGSDEQFFGPGTRLTVL.

The chain combines TRBV27 with TRBJ2-7; TRBD2 agrees at 9 bases. V was pared by 5 bases and J by 2 bases, with 7 bases of the junction left unmatched. CDR3 length: 15 residues. Per the germline V gene, CDR1 is MNHEY and CDR2 is SMNVEV (reference sequence). This CDR3 reads CASSPLAGSTYEQYF. The DNA for the CDR3 is TGTGCCAGCAGTCCGCTAGCGGGATCTACCTACGAGCAGTACTTC.

The chain couples TRBV7-3 to TRBJ2-7; TRBD2 matches 9 bases. This CDR3 is built from 15 residues. Germline-derived CDR1 and CDR2 are SGHTA and FQGTGA. V trimming: 2 bases; J trimming: 0 bases; junction bases outside the gene matches: 2. CDR3: CASSLAGGSSYEQYF. DNA for the CDR3: TGTGCCAGCAGCTTAGCGGGGGGGAGCTCCTACGAGCAGTACTTC.